This TCR beta chain was found in a study of cytomegalovirus exposure and HLA in healthy donors. Looking at the study overall: Unique TCRs numbering around 85 million, obtained from HLA-typed donors, made up an early data release.

In germline, CDR1 is SEHNR, CDR2 FQNEAQ (reference sequence). The length of the CDR3 is 13 residues. V gave up 6 bases and J gave up 7 bases, with 13 bases separating them. With regard to this clone: What it binds is not known.

PCR used 60 Vbeta primers and 13 Jbeta primers. Sequenced by immunoSEQ multiplex PCR; TCRdb stores in-frame clones only, minus some. Of around 55,000 clones listed, about four fifths are singletons. Regarding the study as a whole: A previous analysis found most TCR beta V segments productive roughly 90% or roughly 30% of the time. A later analysis revealed that TCR association rates differed between HLA loci, peaking at DRB1 and bottoming out at HLA-C.

The TCR comes from a female donor in good health and CMV-seronegative. The chain employs TRBV7-9 and TRBJ2-1; D is unclear. The sequenced material came from PBMCs. The CDR3: CASRLHPRNEQFF. The CDR3 region has the DNA TGTGCCAGCAGGCTTCACCCTAGAAATGAGCAGTTCTTC.